The T cell receptor (beta chain) under discussion was sequenced for a study of blood T cells in healthy people across ages. Then a second PCR, running roughly 7 to 11 cycles, was carried out with a sample-barcoded 5' primer and a J-beta primer mix. In TCRdb, the 5' RACE reads were re-called with MiXCR into one record per CDR3 protein. The table records about 1.8 million distinct CDR3 sequences, roughly 49% of them present only once. Per sample, no less than 5.5 micrograms of total RNA were extracted. V gave up 5 bases and J gave up 1 base; unmatched junction bases: 6. Germline values: CDR1 SGHTA, CDR2 FQGNSA. The length of the CDR3 is 18 residues.

This TCR derives from a woman aged 40 to 50 in good health. The chain is built from TRBV7-2 and TRBJ2-3, with TRBD2 identical over 16 bases. Sequencing was done on a sample of blood. In DNA, the CDR3 is TGTGCCAGCAGCCTGGGACTAGCGGGGGGGCTCGGCACAGATACGCAGTATTTT. Its protein product is CASSLGLAGGLGTDTQYF.